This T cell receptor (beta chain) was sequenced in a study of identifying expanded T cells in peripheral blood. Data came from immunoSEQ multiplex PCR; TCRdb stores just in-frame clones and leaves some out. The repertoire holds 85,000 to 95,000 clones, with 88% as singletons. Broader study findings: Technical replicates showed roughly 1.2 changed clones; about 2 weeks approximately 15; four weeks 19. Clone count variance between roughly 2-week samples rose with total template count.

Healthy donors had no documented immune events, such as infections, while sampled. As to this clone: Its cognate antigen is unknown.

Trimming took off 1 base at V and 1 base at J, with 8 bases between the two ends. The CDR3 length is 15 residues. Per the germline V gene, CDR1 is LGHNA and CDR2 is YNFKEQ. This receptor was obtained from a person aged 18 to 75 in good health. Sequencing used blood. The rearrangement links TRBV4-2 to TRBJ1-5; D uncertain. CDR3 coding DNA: TGTGCCAGCAGCCAAGGCGACGAGAGCAATCAGCCCCAGCATTTT. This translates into CASSQGDESNQPQHF.